The next 23 T cell receptor beta chains were all read from a single sample in a study of blood T cells in healthy people across ages. A second PCR, run for about 6 to 11 cycles, used a sample-barcoded 5' primer plus a J-beta primer mix. A single record per CDR3 protein comes from TCRdb applying MiXCR to the 5' RACE reads. The profile shows around 1,900,000 distinct CDR3 sequences, roughly two fifths of them singletons. Sequenced: blood. The receptors come from a human donor in good health.

A few counts support this clonotype. The V gene is TRBV7-9, the J gene TRBJ2-1; 7 bases fit TRBD1. The CDR3 spans 14 residues. Trimming at V came to 5 bases and at J to 10 bases, leaving 11 bases not matched to a gene. Germline V gene data show CDR1 as SEHNR and CDR2 as FQNEAQ (reference sequence). CDR3 region: CASSPRQGEGEQFF. In DNA form, the CDR3 reads TGTGCCAGCAGCCCTAGACAGGGAGAGGGGGAGCAGTTCTTC.

Here the CDR3 DNA reads TGTGCCAGCACCGAACACGGAGGTCAGCCCCAGCATTTT. Its translation: CASTEHGGQPQHF. The chain links TRBV12-3 or TRBV12-4 to TRBJ1-5, with D unresolved. V shed 7 bases and J shed 6 bases, with 13 bases lying between them. CDR3 length: 13 amino acids.

This chain uses TRBV5-1 with TRBJ2-7, with TRBD2 matching over 12 bases. Germline V lookup: CDR1 SGHRS, CDR2 YFSETQ. V was clipped by 0 bases and J by 0 bases; unmatched bases: 7. This CDR3 is built from 18 residues. CDR3 amino acids: CASSLVSSGGGNSYEQYF. CDR3 sequence (DNA): TGCGCCAGCAGCTTGGTGTCTAGCGGGGGGGGAAACTCCTACGAGCAGTACTTC.

The chain couples TRBV29-1 to TRBJ2-2; tentatively, D is TRBD2 (6 bases). The V gene's germline CDR1 is SQVTM and CDR2 ANQGSEA. V shed 2 bases and J shed 1 base, with 8 bases lying between them. The CDR3 has 14 residues. Written as DNA, the CDR3 is TGCAGCGTTGAAAGGCGGGGGAACACCGGGGAGCTGTTTTTT. Its protein is CSVERRGNTGELFF.

This rearrangement joins TRBV7-2 to TRBJ1-2; D not resolved. The CDR3 is made up of 15 amino acids. Trimming shortened V by 2 bases and J by 2 bases, and 12 bases separated the two germline ends. The germline gives CDR1 SGHTA, CDR2 FQGNSA. CDR3 sequence reads: CASSLTGRYNYGYTF. The CDR3 DNA is TGTGCCAGCAGCTTAACGGGAAGGTACAACTATGGCTACACCTTC.

In its sample, this clonotype was seen a few times. The V call is TRBV24-1, the J call TRBJ2-5, with 7 bases aligning to TRBD2. Germline V gives CDR1 KGHDR, CDR2 SFDVKD. This CDR3 contains 17 residues. V shed 4 bases, J shed 0 bases, and the junction held 10 bases outside the gene matches. CDR3 residues: CATSEVGSGVNQETQYF. The CDR3, as DNA: TGTGCCACCAGTGAGGTAGGCAGCGGGGTAAACCAAGAGACCCAGTACTTC.

This clonotype was counted a single time. The gene calls are TRBV7-9 and TRBJ2-4; D possibly corresponds to TRBD1 (6 bases). Matching the DNA end better, TRBJ2-7 makes the J call doubtful. Germline lookup yields CDR1 SEHNR and CDR2 FQNEAQ (reference sequence). This CDR3 is 14 amino acids long. The CDR3 region is CASSLQGNDYEQYF. CDR3 bases: TGTGCCAGCAGCTTACAGGGGAATGACTACGAGCAGTACTTC.

The table lists this clonotype with a few counts. In DNA, the CDR3 is TGCGCCAGCAGCCCTAAGGTCGGACAGGTCTTCTCCTATGGCTACACCTTC. Protein sequence: CASSPKVGQVFSYGYTF. The V and J genes are TRBV4-3 and TRBJ1-2, with 7 bases fitting TRBD1. CDR1 is LGHNA and CDR2 is YSLEER in the germline V gene. CDR3 length equals 17 residues. V gave up 4 bases and J gave up 4 bases; unmatched junction bases: 15.

V and J are TRBV7-9 and TRBJ2-5; 10 bases are a match to TRBD1. The CDR3 has 15 residues. Germline V gives CDR1 SEHNR, CDR2 FQNEAQ (reference sequence). V shed 5 bases, J shed 5 bases, and the junction held 8 bases outside the gene matches. The CDR3 DNA reads as TGTGCCAGCAGCCCCGAGACAGGGGGCCGGGAGACCCAGTACTTC. Protein sequence: CASSPETGGRETQYF.

Comment on this clonotype: This may arise from a read error, as a much more abundant clone is one base away. The chain recombines TRBV12-3 or TRBV12-4 with TRBJ2-4; 11 bases fit TRBD1. The DNA end is more similar to TRBJ2-7, so the J call may be wrong. This CDR3 region has 15 residues. CDR3 in DNA: TGTGCCAGCAGCCCCGGACAGGGGGCAATCTACGAGCAGTACTTC. Protein: CASSPGQGAIYEQYF.

This clonotype occurred a few times. The chain employs TRBV7-2 and TRBJ2-7; D gene ambiguous. This CDR3 is 14 amino acids long. The V end was cut by 4 bases, the J end by 3 bases, with 13 bases between. Germline V CDR1 and CDR2: SGHTA, FQGNSA. CDR3 sequence: CASSSLGRNYEQYF. For the CDR3, the DNA is TGTGCCAGCAGCTCCCTCGGTCGGAACTACGAGCAGTACTTC.

The chain joins TRBV27 to TRBJ2-7, with a weak D call TRBD1 (6 bases). Germline V CDR1 and CDR2: MNHEY, SMNVEV (reference sequence). The CDR3 has 16 amino acids. V was cut by 3 bases and J by 2 bases, with 17 bases left in between. The CDR3 here is CASSFSAGQRPYEQYF. CDR3 DNA: TGTGCCAGCAGTTTCTCCGCTGGACAGAGACCCTACGAGCAGTACTTC.

There are a few counts of this clonotype. V and J are TRBV29-1 and TRBJ1-1; D not certain. Germline V gene lookup returns CDR1 SQVTM and CDR2 ANQGSEA. This CDR3 comprises 12 residues. V was cut by 3 bases and J by 4 bases, with 9 bases left in between. The CDR3 sequence: CSVDPLGTEAFF. For the CDR3, the DNA is TGCAGCGTTGACCCCTTGGGCACTGAAGCTTTCTTT.

The chain couples TRBV29-1 to TRBJ1-2, with D perhaps TRBD1 (5 bases). The V and J ends lost 8 bases and 0 bases respectively, with 13 bases between them. Germline V gene data show CDR1 as SQVTM and CDR2 as ANQGSEA. The CDR3 runs 13 residues. CDR3 nucleotide sequence: TGCAGCATTCCCCAGGGAGCTAACTATGGCTACACCTTC. It encodes CSIPQGANYGYTF.

The V gene is TRBV20-1, the J gene TRBJ2-6; 7 nucleotides match TRBD1. The CDR3 spans 16 residues. The germline V gene has CDR1 DFQATT and CDR2 SNEGSKA (reference sequence). The V and J ends lost 4 bases and 1 base, in that order; junction bases with no gene match: 7. CDR3 residues: CSATLGQESGANVLTF. The CDR3 DNA sequence: TGCAGTGCTACTCTCGGACAGGAGTCTGGGGCCAACGTCCTGACTTTC.

The chain recombines TRBV29-1 with TRBJ2-5; possibly TRBD1 for D (7 bases). With 1 base removed from V and 4 bases from J, the gap between germline ends came to 13 bases. CDR1 is SQVTM and CDR2 is ANQGSEA in the germline V gene. The CDR3 totals 14 residues. The CDR3: CSVEVAGGGETQYF. CDR3 sequence (DNA): TGCAGCGTTGAAGTGGCAGGGGGAGGAGAGACCCAGTACTTC. The full variable domain, completed using reference TRBV29-1 and TRBJ2-5, is SAVISQKPSRDICQRGTSLTIQCQVDSQVTMMFWYRQQPGQSLTLIATANQGSEATYESGFVIDKFPISRPNLTFSTLTVSNMSPEDSSIYLCSVEVAGGGETQYFGPGTRLLVL.

This clonotype was counted between two and nine times. This rearrangement joins TRBV3-1 to TRBJ2-7, with 8 positions matching TRBD1. The end of the DNA aligns better with TRBJ2-5, so the J call may be wrong. In germline, CDR1 is LGHDT, CDR2 YNNKEL (reference sequence). The CDR3 runs to 15 residues. CDR3 amino acids: CASSYGQGLRETQYF. CDR3 nucleotide sequence: TGTGCCAGCAGCTACGGACAGGGCCTAAGAGAGACCCAGTACTTC.

The V and J genes are TRBV28 and TRBJ1-5; D not certain. The CDR3 has 12 residues. Germline-derived CDR1 and CDR2 are MDHEN and SYDVKM. Trimming stripped 8 bases from V and 0 bases from J, with 5 bases between. The CDR3 protein is CASLTSNQPQHF. CDR3 nucleotides: TGTGCCAGCTTAACTAGCAATCAGCCCCAGCATTTT.

The genes are TRBV7-9 and TRBJ2-4; D remains unclear. In germline, CDR1 is SEHNR, CDR2 FQNEAQ (reference sequence). Trimming left V 3 bases short and J 5 bases short, with 5 bases between. The length of the CDR3 is 12 residues. Written as DNA, the CDR3 is TGTGCCAGCAGCTTGAGCCAAAACATTCAGTACTTC. Translated: CASSLSQNIQYF.

The table lists this clonotype with many counts. The chain recombines TRBV25-1 with TRBJ1-4, with TRBD1 matching over 11 bases. Germline V gene lookup returns CDR1 MGHDK and CDR2 SYGVNS. This CDR3 is 16 amino acids long. V was pared by 4 bases and J by 8 bases, with 9 bases of the junction left unmatched. The CDR3 DNA sequence: TGTGCCAGCAGTGCCGCACCGGGACAGGGGGGAGAAAAACTGTTTTTT. Its protein product is CASSAAPGQGGEKLFF.

There are many counts of this clonotype. At one end, the junction sequence differs from germline, possibly due to a read error. V and J are TRBV5-1 and TRBJ2-7; D perhaps matches TRBD1 (5 bases). CDR1 is SGHRS, CDR2 YFSETQ, per germline. This CDR3 is built from 14 residues. The CDR3 is CASSLDSLTYEQYF. In DNA form, the CDR3 reads TGTGCCAGCAGCTTAGACAGTCTTACCTACGAGCAGTACTTC.

This clonotype was detected many times. The V gene is TRBV20-1, the J gene TRBJ1-1; weak D call: TRBD1 (5 bases). The CDR3 is 14 amino acids. Trimming took 0 bases from V and 3 from J, leaving 11 bases between them. CDR1 and CDR2 (germline): DFQATT, SNEGSKA (reference sequence). CDR3 in amino acids: CSARDLGGYTEAFF. In DNA, the CDR3 is TGCAGTGCTAGAGATTTGGGGGGGTACACTGAAGCTTTCTTT.

This chain uses TRBV9 with TRBJ2-5, with TRBD1 as a possible D gene (6 bases). The CDR3 loop spans 17 amino acids. CDR1 is SGDLS, CDR2 YYNGEE, per germline. V lost 3 bases and J 1 base, leaving 19 bases between the germline ends. The chain's CDR3 is CASSGGTRQARQETQYF. The CDR3 DNA is TGTGCCAGCAGCGGGGGGACCAGACAGGCTCGCCAAGAGACCCAGTACTTC.